This TCR beta chain appears in the sequencing data of a study of blood T cells in healthy people across ages. The authors ran a second PCR of roughly 6 to 12 cycles using a sample-barcoded 5' primer and a J-beta primer mix. TCRdb re-called the 5' RACE reads with MiXCR, one entry per CDR3 protein. The sample consists of 550,000 to 750,000 distinct CDR3 sequences, over 20% of them appearing once. Investigators took around 10 milliliters of peripheral blood from every donor. Isolation per sample recovered at least 7 million PBMCs. The CDR3 has 14 amino acids. Germline V lookup: CDR1 SGHRS, CDR2 YFSETQ. V gave up 7 bases and J gave up 3 bases, with 15 bases separating them. This clonotype has just one count.

The chain is built from TRBV5-1 and TRBJ2-3; D perhaps matches TRBD1 (6 bases). Sequenced input: blood. The clonotype originates from a man between 65 and 85 years old in good health. This CDR3 reads CASCPTGTTDTQYF. DNA for the CDR3: TGCGCCAGCTGCCCCACAGGGACGACAGATACGCAGTATTTT. Looking up the rest from reference TRBV5-1 and TRBJ2-3 gives the full variable domain: KAGVTQTPRYLIKTRGQQVTLSCSPISGHRSVSWYQQTPGQGLQFLFEYFSETQRNKGNFPGRFSGRQFSNSRSEMNVSTLELGDSALYLCASCPTGTTDTQYFGPGTRLTVL.